This TCR beta chain comes out of a study of Graves' ophthalmopathy and Graves' hyperthyroidism. The study amplified TCR beta CDR3 regions using RNA transcripts. The authors performed first-round RT-PCR with HTBI primers and then a second-round multiplex PCR. TCRdb analysed the multiplex PCR reads with MiXCR anew, one entry per CDR3 protein. In the table there are 230,000 or so distinct CDR3 sequences, around 50% of which are singletons. The germline V and J ends were trimmed by 2 bases and 1 base, with 11 bases remaining between them. The CDR3 is made up of 15 amino acids. CDR1 and CDR2 from the germline V gene are MNHEY and SVGAGI.

V is TRBV6-5 and J is TRBJ2-5, with no clear D. Specimen: peripheral blood. This sequence was found in an adult man with Graves' ophthalmopathy. This chain's CDR3 is CASSYGVNLQETQYF. DNA of the CDR3: TGTGCCAGCAGTTACGGGGTAAATCTCCAAGAGACCCAGTACTTC.